This T cell receptor beta chain came from a study of T cell repertoires in cytomegalovirus infection. Study-wide background: An indication of both CMV infection and matching HLA type came from public TCR beta signatures. Study-wide findings and caveats: In two of eight donors, the top clonotype was HLA-C-restricted CMV-specific.

TCRdb analysed the reads with MiXCR anew, one entry per CDR3 protein. The sample lists 450,000 to 550,000 distinct CDR3 sequences; about 15% were seen once. In this sample, this clonotype turned up many times. Its antigen is unknown. Germline CDR1 is MGHDK and CDR2 is SYGVNS. Trimming cost V 2 bases and J 8 bases, with 12 bases left between them. The CDR3 contains 13 residues. Sequencing was carried out using CD8+ T cells from PBMCs. The receptor's source is a human donor in good health (CMV status not recorded). Some clones in this sample may be carry-over from other donors' samples. The rearrangement uses TRBV25-1 and TRBJ1-2; D is undetermined. The CDR3, as DNA: TGTGCCAGCAGTGAAGGGAACCTGGGCGGCTACACCTTC. Amino acids: CASSEGNLGGYTF.